Below, 16 T cell receptor beta chains from the same sample are listed, as sequenced in a study of cytotoxic CD8 clonotypes in ibrutinib-treated CLL. Assay used: immunoSEQ multiplex PCR; TCRdb lists only in-frame clones, some missing. The sample holds hundreds of thousands of clones, roughly 74% seen once. The sequenced sample was PBMCs, obtained after 24 months of ibrutinib treatment. The source is a human donor with chronic lymphocytic leukemia.

V is TRBV7-9 and J is TRBJ2-5; TRBD2 aligns across 8 bases. V dropped 1 base and J dropped 6; count of bases not matched to a gene: 7. The CDR3 has 15 amino acids. Germline V gene data show CDR1 as SEHNR and CDR2 as FQNEAQ (reference sequence). The CDR3 spells CASSLEAKRGKTQYF. CDR3 nucleotides: TGTGCCAGCAGCTTAGAAGCGAAGCGGGGGAAGACCCAGTACTTC.

The gene calls are TRBV5-1 and TRBJ1-2, with a weak D call TRBD1 (5 bases). This CDR3 spans 14 amino acids. Germline values: CDR1 SGHRS, CDR2 YFSETQ. V was trimmed by 1 base and J by 2 bases, leaving 9 bases between them. This CDR3 is CASSLQTENYGYTF. Here the CDR3 DNA reads TGCGCCAGCAGCTTGCAGACAGAGAACTATGGCTACACCTTC. Supplemented by reference TRBV5-1 and TRBJ1-2, the full variable domain reads KAGVTQTPRYLIKTRGQQVTLSCSPISGHRSVSWYQQTPGQGLQFLFEYFSETQRNKGNFPGRFSGRQFSNSRSEMNVSTLELGDSALYLCASSLQTENYGYTFGSGTRLTVV.

In this sample, this clone turned up a few times. The chain is built from TRBV7-8 and TRBJ2-5; the match to TRBD1 covers 8 bases. The CDR3 totals 14 residues. Germline V gene sequence: CDR1 SGHVS, CDR2 FQNEAQ. Losses at the gene ends were 2 bases for V and 4 bases for J; bases not matched to a gene: 3. Here the CDR3 DNA reads TGTGCCAGCAGCTTACGGACAGGGCGAGAGACCCAGTACTTC. Translation: CASSLRTGRETQYF. The whole variable domain, remainder taken from reference TRBV7-8 and TRBJ2-5, is GAGVSQSPRYKVAKRGQDVALRCDPISGHVSLFWYQQALGQGPEFLTYFQNEAQLDKSGLPSDRFFAERPEGSVSTLKIQRTQQEDSAVYLCASSLRTGRETQYFGPGTRLLVL.

This clone has more than one count but fewer than ten. The rearrangement joins TRBV11-2 to TRBJ1-2, with 7 bases fitting TRBD1. This CDR3 comprises 13 residues. From germline, CDR1 is SGHAT and CDR2 FQNNGV. J lost 7 bases, V lost 0 bases, and 2 bases had no gene match. The CDR3 region is CASSLDAGGGYTF. CDR3 in DNA: TGTGCCAGCAGCTTAGATGCAGGGGGTGGCTACACCTTC.

V and J are TRBV18 and TRBJ2-6, with D perhaps TRBD1 (5 bases). V lost 2 bases and J 2 bases, leaving 10 bases between the germline ends. The germline V gene encodes CDR1 KGHSH and CDR2 LQKENI. This CDR3 contains 16 residues. The CDR3 region is CASSPFKGPGANVLTF. CDR3 coding DNA: TGTGCCAGCTCACCATTTAAGGGGCCTGGGGCCAACGTCCTGACTTTC.

The V and J genes are TRBV9 and TRBJ2-2; 8 positions agree with TRBD2. The germline gives CDR1 SGDLS, CDR2 YYNGEE. Trimming took 3 bases from V and 6 from J; bases not matched to a gene: 10. There are 16 residues in the CDR3. The CDR3 region is CASSAAGGRLAGELFF. Written as DNA, the CDR3 is TGTGCCAGCAGCGCAGCAGGCGGGAGGTTAGCCGGGGAGCTGTTTTTT.

V is TRBV5-1 and J is TRBJ1-6, with no clear D. The CDR3 sequence is 12 residues long. V lost 0 bases and J lost 11, with 6 bases in between. Germline V lookup: CDR1 SGHRS, CDR2 YFSETQ. The CDR3 DNA follows: TGCGCCAGCAGCTTGGGGCGACCACCCCTCCACTTT. Its protein is CASSLGRPPLHF.

The chain uses TRBV27 and TRBJ2-1; D unresolved. V lost 7 bases to trimming and J lost 6 bases, with 13 bases between them. The CDR3 runs 13 residues. The germline V gene has CDR1 MNHEY and CDR2 SMNVEV (reference sequence). CDR3: CASITFPGNEQFF. The CDR3 DNA is TGTGCCAGCATCACCTTCCCGGGCAATGAGCAGTTCTTC.

Notes on this clone: A far bigger clonotype differs at one base, so this is likely a read error. The chain carries TRBV7-9 and TRBJ1-1; D is possibly TRBD1 (5 bases). From germline, CDR1 is SEHNR and CDR2 FQNEAQ (reference sequence). The V and J ends lost 6 bases and 3 bases respectively, with 17 bases between them. CDR3 length: 15 residues. The CDR3 bases are TGTGCCAGCAGTTCCGGGGGGTGGGGGGACACTGAAGCTTTCTTT. It is translated as CASSSGGWGDTEAFF.

The chain is built from TRBV4-3 and TRBJ2-7; TRBD2 agrees at 11 bases. This CDR3 comprises 14 residues. Trimming took 6 bases from V and 4 from J; bases not matched to a gene: 5. Germline V gives CDR1 LGHNA, CDR2 YSLEER. In DNA form, the CDR3 reads TGCGCCAGCAGTCAAACTAGCGGGAGTTACGAGCAGTACTTC. It encodes CASSQTSGSYEQYF.

This clone was observed a single time. This chain uses TRBV20-1 with TRBJ1-1, with a weak D call TRBD1 (5 bases). The CDR3 contains 11 residues. The germline CDR1 and CDR2 sequences are DFQATT and SNEGSKA (reference sequence). The CDR3 region has the DNA TGCAGGGGGACGGAGAACACTGAAGCTTTCTTT. This gives the protein CRGTENTEAFF.

This clone has a handful of counts. The rearrangement uses TRBV19 and TRBJ2-7, with D possibly being TRBD1 (6 bases). Germline CDR1 is LNHDA and CDR2 is SQIVND (reference sequence). The CDR3 contains 14 residues. The ends were cut back, 5 bases at V and 0 bases at J, with 11 bases in the middle. The CDR3 nucleotides are TGTGCCAGTAGTCGTAACAGGGCCTCCTACGAGCAGTACTTC. Translated: CASSRNRASYEQYF.

The chain has TRBV5-1 and TRBJ2-1; 7 bases map to TRBD1. CDR1 is SGHRS and CDR2 is YFSETQ in the germline V gene. Trimming cost V 1 base and J 9 bases; bases outside gene matches: 1. This CDR3 contains 12 residues. The CDR3 DNA is TGCGCCAGCAGCTTGAGGGGGCCTGAGCAGTTCTTC. Protein sequence: CASSLRGPEQFF.

This clone is a singleton in its sample. This chain connects TRBV4-3 to TRBJ1-2, with 8 bases aligning to TRBD1. CDR1 and CDR2 from the germline V gene are LGHNA and YSLEER. V was pared by 5 bases and J by 6 bases, with 5 bases of the junction left unmatched. The CDR3 runs 13 residues. The CDR3 here is CASSGQGVDGYTF. CDR3 DNA sequence: TGCGCCAGCAGCGGACAGGGAGTCGATGGCTACACCTTC.

In this sample, this clone turned up once. V is TRBV28 and J is TRBJ2-1; 8 bases fit TRBD2. The CDR3 runs to 16 residues. With 3 bases clipped from V and 8 bases from J, the junction kept 12 bases outside the gene matches. Germline V gene sequence: CDR1 MDHEN, CDR2 SYDVKM. CDR3: CASSFGSSGRLHEQFF. In nucleotides, the CDR3 is TGTGCCAGCAGTTTTGGATCCAGCGGGAGATTACATGAGCAGTTCTTC.

The chain carries TRBV25-1 and TRBJ2-7; D is uncertain. The length of the CDR3 is 14 residues. CDR1 is MGHDK, CDR2 SYGVNS, per germline. Trimming cost V 1 base and J 4 bases, with 11 bases left between them. The chain's CDR3 is CASSESVRIYEQYF. CDR3 DNA sequence: TGTGCCAGCAGTGAATCAGTCAGGATTTACGAGCAGTACTTC.